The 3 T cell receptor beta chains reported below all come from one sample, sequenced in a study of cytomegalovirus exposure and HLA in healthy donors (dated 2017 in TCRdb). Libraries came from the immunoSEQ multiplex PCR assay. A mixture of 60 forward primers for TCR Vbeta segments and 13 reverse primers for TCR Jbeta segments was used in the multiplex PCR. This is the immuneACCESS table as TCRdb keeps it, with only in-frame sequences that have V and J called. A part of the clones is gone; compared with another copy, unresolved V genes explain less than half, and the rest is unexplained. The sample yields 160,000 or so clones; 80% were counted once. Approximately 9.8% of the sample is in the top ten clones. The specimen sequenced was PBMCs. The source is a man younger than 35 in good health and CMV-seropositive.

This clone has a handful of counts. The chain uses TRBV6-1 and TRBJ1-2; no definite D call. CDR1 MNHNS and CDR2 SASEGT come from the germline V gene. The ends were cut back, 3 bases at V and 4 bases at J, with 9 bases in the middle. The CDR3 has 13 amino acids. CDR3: CASSDESGYGYTF. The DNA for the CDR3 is TGTGCCAGCAGTGATGAGAGTGGCTATGGCTACACCTTC.

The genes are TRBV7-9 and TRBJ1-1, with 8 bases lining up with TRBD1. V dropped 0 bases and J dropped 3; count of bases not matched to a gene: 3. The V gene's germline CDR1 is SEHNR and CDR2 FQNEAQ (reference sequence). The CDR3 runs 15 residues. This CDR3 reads CASSLAQGAYTEAFF. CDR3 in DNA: TGTGCCAGCAGCTTAGCCCAGGGGGCGTACACTGAAGCTTTCTTT.

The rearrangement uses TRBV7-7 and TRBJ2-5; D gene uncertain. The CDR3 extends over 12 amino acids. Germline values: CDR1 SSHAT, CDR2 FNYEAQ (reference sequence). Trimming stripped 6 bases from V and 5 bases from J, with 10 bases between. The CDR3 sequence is CASSQNKETQYF. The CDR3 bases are TGTGCCAGCAGTCAAAACAAGGAGACCCAGTACTTC.